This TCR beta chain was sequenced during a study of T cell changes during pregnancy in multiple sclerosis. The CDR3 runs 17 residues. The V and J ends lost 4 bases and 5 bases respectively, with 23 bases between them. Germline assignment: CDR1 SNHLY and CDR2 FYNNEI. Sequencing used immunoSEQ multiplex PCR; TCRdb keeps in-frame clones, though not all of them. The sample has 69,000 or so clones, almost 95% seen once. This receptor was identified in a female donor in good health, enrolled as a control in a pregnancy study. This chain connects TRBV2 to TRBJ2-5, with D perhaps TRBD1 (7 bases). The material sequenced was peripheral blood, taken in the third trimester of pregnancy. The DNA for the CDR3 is TGTGCCAGCAGTGCGGGGGTAGGGGGCAGGTCATGGGAGACCCAGTACTTC. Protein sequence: CASSAGVGGRSWETQYF.